The 30 T cell receptor beta chains given below trace back to one sample, sequenced in a study of shared clonotypes between healthy human individuals. The assay was immunoSEQ multiplex PCR, and TCRdb's table has in-frame clones only and misses some. The sample consists of fewer than 550,000 clones, over 75% of them appearing once. Sequenced input: PBMCs. The origin of the receptors is a woman aged 35 to 49 in good health. Some clones in this sample may be carry-over from other donors' samples.

The chain recombines TRBV7-2 with TRBJ2-2; D may be TRBD1 or TRBD2 (6 bases each). CDR3 length: 14 residues. CDR1 is SGHTA, CDR2 FQGNSA, per germline. Trimming left V 3 bases short and J 5 bases short, with 10 bases between. Here the CDR3 reads CASSFGGGTGELFF. Written as DNA, the CDR3 is TGTGCCAGCAGCTTCGGGGGCGGAACCGGGGAGCTGTTTTTT.

The chain links TRBV5-1 to TRBJ2-1, with TRBD2 matching over 10 bases. Germline V CDR1 and CDR2: SGHRS, YFSETQ. V trimming: 1 base; J trimming: 5 bases; junction bases outside the gene matches: 6. The CDR3 is made up of 16 amino acids. For the CDR3, the DNA is TGCGCCAGCAGCTTGAGAGCGGGAGGGCCCAACAATGAGCAGTTCTTC. This codes for CASSLRAGGPNNEQFF.

The chain employs TRBV25-1 and TRBJ2-3, with D uncertain. V dropped 11 bases and J dropped 2 bases, with 14 bases sitting between them. Germline V gene sequence: CDR1 MGHDK, CDR2 SYGVNS. The CDR3 has 13 residues. The CDR3 DNA sequence: TGTGCCTGCGAGGCCCAGACCACAGATACGCAGTATTTT. Translating gives CACEAQTTDTQYF.

As to this clone: Other DNA sequences in the same sample also yield this CDR3. The J gene is TRBJ1-1, the V gene TRBV29-1; TRBD1 matches at 7 bases. This CDR3 region has 12 residues. The germline CDR1 and CDR2 sequences are SQVTM and ANQGSEA. J was trimmed by 1 base and V by 7 bases; bases with no gene match: 3. DNA of the CDR3: TGCAGCGCCAGGACAGGGAACACTGAAGCTTTCTTT. Its translation: CSARTGNTEAFF.

The CDR3 loop is CASSSYRGSYGYTF. The CDR3 coding sequence is TGTGCCAGCAGCTCGTACAGGGGGTCGTATGGCTACACCTTC. This rearrangement joins TRBV7-8 to TRBJ1-2; TRBD1 agrees at 8 bases. Germline values: CDR1 SGHVS, CDR2 FQNEAQ. The V segment lost 4 bases and the J segment 5 bases; nucleotides outside the gene matches: 6. CDR3 length: 14 amino acids.

The V gene is TRBV9, the J gene TRBJ1-2; D possibly corresponds to TRBD1 (5 bases). Germline V gives CDR1 SGDLS, CDR2 YYNGEE. This CDR3 has 15 amino acids. V shed 0 bases and J shed 7 bases, with 16 bases lying between them. The CDR3: CASSVDPAGGGGYTF. The CDR3 DNA sequence: TGTGCCAGCAGCGTAGACCCTGCGGGTGGGGGTGGCTACACCTTC.

The chain links TRBV18 to TRBJ2-7, with 10 positions matching TRBD1. The CDR3 runs to 17 residues. Per the germline V gene, CDR1 is KGHSH and CDR2 is LQKENI. The J segment lost 4 bases and the V segment lost 2 bases, leaving 11 bases of the junction unmatched. The CDR3 sequence: CASSPTFGTGALYEQYF. CDR3 DNA: TGTGCCAGCTCACCAACTTTCGGGACAGGGGCATTATACGAGCAGTACTTC.

The CDR3 is CATEGTPNSYEQYF. Written as DNA, the CDR3 is TGTGCCACAGAAGGAACGCCGAACTCCTACGAGCAGTACTTC. The chain has TRBV28 and TRBJ2-7; no firm D call. Trimming pared 10 bases from V and 0 bases from J, leaving 16 bases between. Germline loops: CDR1 MDHEN, CDR2 SYDVKM. This CDR3 spans 14 amino acids.

This clone has just one count. The gene calls are TRBV30 and TRBJ2-3, with 11 bases lining up with TRBD2. J was trimmed by 4 bases and V by 0 bases; bases with no gene match: 3. Per the germline V gene, CDR1 is GTSNPN and CDR2 is SVGIG (reference sequence). The CDR3 is 15 amino acids. CDR3: CAWSVVTSGADTQYF. CDR3 coding DNA: TGTGCCTGGAGTGTTGTGACTAGCGGGGCAGATACGCAGTATTTT. The variable domain in full, with the rest retrieved from reference TRBV30 and TRBJ2-3, is SQTIHQWPATLVQPVGSPLSLECTVEGTSNPNLYWYRQAAGRGLQLLFYSVGIGQISSEVPQNLSASRPQDRQFILSSKKLLLSDSGFYLCAWSVVTSGADTQYFGPGTRLTVL.

Turning to this clone: In the same sample, other DNA sequences code for this CDR3. The V gene is TRBV28, the J gene TRBJ1-2; no definite D call. V lost 6 bases, J lost 4 bases, and 9 bases lay in between. The V gene's germline CDR1 is MDHEN and CDR2 SYDVKM. This CDR3 contains 12 residues. The CDR3 DNA reads TGTGCCAGCAGCCTCCGGGGCTATGGCTACACCTTC. Translation: CASSLRGYGYTF.

This clone was seen just once. The same CDR3 is also encoded by other DNA sequences in this sample. J is TRBJ2-5 and V is TRBV18; the match to TRBD1 covers 7 bases. CDR3 length: 14 residues. The V and J ends lost 0 bases and 4 bases, in that order; junction bases with no gene match: 2. Germline V CDR1 and CDR2: KGHSH, LQKENI. The CDR3 DNA follows: TGTGCCAGCTCACCACCGACAGGGCGAGAGACCCAGTACTTC. It specifies CASSPPTGRETQYF. The full variable domain, with the rest looked up from reference TRBV18 and TRBJ2-5, is NAGVMQNPRHLVRRRGQEARLRCSPMKGHSHVYWYRQLPEEGLKFMVYLQKENIIDESGMPKERFSAEFPKEGPSILRIQQVVRGDSAAYFCASSPPTGRETQYFGPGTRLLVL.

This chain joins TRBV7-2 and TRBJ2-1; 8 bases align to TRBD2. In germline, CDR1 is SGHTA, CDR2 FQGNSA. Trimming removed 5 bases from V and 15 bases from J; junction bases left unmatched: 12. This CDR3 has 13 amino acids. CDR3 sequence (DNA): TGTGCCAGCAGCCCGAACCTGGCGGGAGGTCTGTTCTTC. It specifies CASSPNLAGGLFF.

The chain uses TRBV21-1 and TRBJ1-5. TRBV21-1 is described as a pseudogene. The CDR3 consists of 14 residues. DNA of the CDR3: TGTGCCAGCAGCAAAGAAGGGCTTAATCAGCCCCAGCATTTT. It codes for CASSKEGLNQPQHF.

This sequence joins TRBV25-1 and TRBJ1-1, with a weak D call TRBD1 (6 bases). There are 15 residues in the CDR3. The germline CDR1 and CDR2 sequences are MGHDK and SYGVNS. V gave up 3 bases and J gave up 5 bases, with 16 bases separating them. The CDR3 loop reads CASSEVGAQGTEAFF. The CDR3 nucleotides are TGTGCCAGCAGTGAGGTGGGGGCGCAGGGGACTGAAGCTTTCTTT.

The V call is TRBV10-3, the J call TRBJ2-2, with no clear D. This CDR3 is 13 amino acids long. Germline CDR1 ENHRY, CDR2 SYGVKD. Trimming took 7 bases from V and 0 from J, leaving 6 bases between them. As DNA, the CDR3 is TGTGCCATCACTAAAACGAACACCGGGGAGCTGTTTTTT. Its protein product is CAITKTNTGELFF.

The chain uses TRBV11-2 and TRBJ2-3, with D uncertain. Germline V CDR1 and CDR2: SGHAT, FQNNGV. V lost 4 bases and J lost 2, with 13 bases in between. This CDR3 has 15 amino acids. The CDR3 is CASSSSAYTTDTQYF. CDR3 bases: TGTGCCAGCAGCTCCTCCGCCTATACCACAGATACGCAGTATTTT.

The chain recombines TRBV5-1 with TRBJ2-7, with a weak D call TRBD2 (5 bases). The V end was cut by 1 base, the J end by 3 bases, with 14 bases between. The length of the CDR3 is 15 residues. Germline CDR1 is SGHRS and CDR2 is YFSETQ. For the CDR3, the DNA is TGCGCCAGCAGCTTGACGGGGAGAAAGGACTACGAGCAGTACTTC. It is translated as CASSLTGRKDYEQYF. The complete variable domain, with remaining parts taken from reference TRBV5-1 and TRBJ2-7, reads KAGVTQTPRYLIKTRGQQVTLSCSPISGHRSVSWYQQTPGQGLQFLFEYFSETQRNKGNFPGRFSGRQFSNSRSEMNVSTLELGDSALYLCASSLTGRKDYEQYFGPGTRLTVT.

This clone was detected once. The chain uses TRBV5-1 and TRBJ2-5, with TRBD2 matching over 14 bases. V shed 4 bases and J 7 bases; nucleotides not matched to a gene: 6. Germline assignment: CDR1 SGHRS and CDR2 YFSETQ. The CDR3 totals 15 residues. The DNA of the CDR3 is TGCGCCAGCAGCACCGGGACTAGCGGGAGTGGGACCCAGTACTTC. Protein sequence: CASSTGTSGSGTQYF.

The gene calls are TRBV7-6 and TRBJ2-1; D remains unclear. Germline V gives CDR1 SGHVS, CDR2 FNYEAQ. V shed 5 bases and J shed 4 bases, with 15 bases lying between them. The CDR3 consists of 15 residues. As DNA, the CDR3 is TGTGCCAGCAGCCCCCGGGTTGGCGATTACAATGAGCAGTTCTTC. It is translated as CASSPRVGDYNEQFF.

This chain joins TRBV9 and TRBJ1-1; a weak D match, TRBD1 (6 bases). V shed 4 bases and J shed 3 bases, with 16 bases lying between them. The V gene's germline CDR1 is SGDLS and CDR2 YYNGEE. The CDR3 length is 15 residues. In DNA form, the CDR3 reads TGTGCCAGCAGCCAGGGCGGTGGACAGCACACTGAAGCTTTCTTT. Translation gives CASSQGGGQHTEAFF.

CDR3 residues: CASSFLGAGATQHF. CDR3 coding DNA: TGTGCCAGCAGCTTTCTGGGGGCCGGTGCGACCCAGCATTTT. The chain combines TRBV11-2 with TRBJ1-5; maybe TRBD1 (6 bases). The V end lost 3 bases, the J end lost 11 bases, and 17 bases lay between the germline ends. This CDR3 is 14 amino acids long. CDR1 is SGHAT, CDR2 FQNNGV, per germline.

The rearrangement uses TRBV15 and TRBJ2-1; 8 nucleotides align to TRBD2. The CDR3 extends over 15 amino acids. Germline CDR1 LNHNV, CDR2 YYDKDF (reference sequence). V shed 3 bases, J shed 3 bases, and the junction held 4 bases outside the gene matches. CDR3 amino acids: CATSRLAGDYNEQFF. The CDR3 DNA sequence: TGTGCCACCAGCAGGCTAGCGGGTGACTACAATGAGCAGTTCTTC. Supplemented by reference TRBV15 and TRBJ2-1, the full variable domain reads DAMVIQNPRYQVTQFGKPVTLSCSQTLNHNVMYWYQQKSSQAPKLLFHYYDKDFNNEADTPDNFQSRRPNTSFCFLDIRSPGLGDTAMYLCATSRLAGDYNEQFFGPGTRLTVL.

There are a few counts of this clone. The J gene is TRBJ2-7, the V gene TRBV12-5; D might be TRBD1 or TRBD2, each matching 6 bases. V was cut by 0 bases and J by 7 bases, with 7 bases left in between. The germline CDR1 and CDR2 sequences are LGHNT and FRNRAP. There are 12 residues in the CDR3. The CDR3 nucleotides are TGTGCTAGTGGTTTGGTAGGGGGGGAGCAGTACTTC. It encodes CASGLVGGEQYF.

This clone turned up a few times. This rearrangement joins TRBV5-4 to TRBJ2-3; possible D gene TRBD2, 6 bases. Germline V gene lookup returns CDR1 SGHNT and CDR2 YYREEE (reference sequence). The V and J ends lost 1 base and 0 bases respectively, with 9 bases between them. This CDR3 has 15 amino acids. The CDR3 protein is CASSLRLASTDTQYF. The CDR3 bases are TGTGCCAGCAGCTTGCGCCTAGCGAGCACAGATACGCAGTATTTT.

The chain recombines TRBV4-2 with TRBJ2-5; 9 nucleotides line up with TRBD1. V shed 5 bases and J 11 bases; nucleotides not matched to a gene: 15. Germline CDR1 reads LGHNA; CDR2 reads YNFKEQ. The CDR3 extends over 15 amino acids. DNA for the CDR3: TGTGCCAGCAGCACCCGGGACAGGGAAGGGCGGGAGCAGTACTTC. Protein product: CASSTRDREGREQYF.

J is TRBJ1-3 and V is TRBV13; D is unresolved. The CDR3 loop spans 13 amino acids. V lost 4 bases, J lost 10 bases, and 14 bases lay in between. Germline V gene sequence: CDR1 PRHDT, CDR2 FYEKMQ (reference sequence). The CDR3 bases are TGTGCCAGCAGCTCCCCCGGGGTCCGGACCATATATTTT. Its translation: CASSSPGVRTIYF.

CDR3 in DNA: TGTGCCAGCAGCGCCCAGAGTGCTGGCTACACCTTC. Translating it yields CASSAQSAGYTF. The chain links TRBV9 to TRBJ1-2; D not certain. CDR1 is SGDLS, CDR2 YYNGEE, per germline. Between the trimmed V and J ends, which lost 3 bases and 7 bases, there was a span of 10 bases. The CDR3 totals 12 residues. The entire variable domain, with the rest obtained from reference TRBV9 and TRBJ1-2, is as follows: DSGVTQTPKHLITATGQRVTLRCSPRSGDLSVYWYQQSLDQGLQFLIQYYNGEERAKGNILERFSAQQFPDLHSELNLSSLELGDSALYFCASSAQSAGYTFGSGTRLTVV.

The chain employs TRBV28 and TRBJ1-2, with D unclear. The CDR3 runs 14 residues. V shed 0 bases and J shed 2 bases, with 7 bases lying between them. Germline-derived CDR1 and CDR2 are MDHEN and SYDVKM. CDR3 DNA sequence: TGTGCCAGCAGTTTATGGAGGGAGAACTATGGCTACACCTTC. Protein: CASSLWRENYGYTF.

This chain links TRBV5-5 with TRBJ1-5; D possibly corresponds to TRBD1 (6 bases). Germline values: CDR1 SGHKS, CDR2 YYEKEE (reference sequence). Trimming pared 4 bases from V and 6 bases from J, leaving 14 bases between. The CDR3 is 14 amino acids. CDR3: CASSTRQERQPQHF. The DNA for the CDR3 is TGTGCCAGCAGCACACGACAGGAGCGTCAGCCCCAGCATTTT. Full variable domain (remainder filled in from reference TRBV5-5 and TRBJ1-5): DAGVTQSPTHLIKTRGQQVTLRCSPISGHKSVSWYQQVLGQGPQFIFQYYEKEERGRGNFPDRFSARQFPNYSSELNVNALLLGDSALYLCASSTRQERQPQHFGDGTRLSIL.

This clone was seen once. The genes are TRBV5-1 and TRBJ2-7; D possibly uses TRBD1 or TRBD2 (6 bases each). CDR3 length: 14 residues. Germline lookup yields CDR1 SGHRS and CDR2 YFSETQ. Between the trimmed V and J ends, which lost 4 bases and 5 bases, there was a span of 16 bases. The chain's CDR3 is CASSKAGGLDEQYF. CDR3 DNA: TGCGCCAGCAGCAAGGCTGGGGGGCTGGACGAGCAGTACTTC.